This T cell receptor (beta chain) was sequenced during a study of blood T cell repertoires in COVID-19. For the study at large: Acute and convalescent COVID-19 samples came from the United States, Italy and Spain.

As processed by the authors: By means of reference gene primer amplification, nucleated cell counts were estimated. Profiled with immunoSEQ multiplex PCR; TCRdb holds only in-frame clones, not every one. V and J calls and clone size follow that table, whereas D and trimming were derived from the DNA. The data show 140,000 to 150,000 clones, around 82% seen once. V lost 1 base, J lost 10 bases, and 8 bases lay in between. The CDR3 is 11 amino acids. CDR1 and CDR2 (germline): SGHDT, YYEEEE. The sequencing sample was made of peripheral blood. The rearrangement joins TRBV5-6 to TRBJ1-2; D not resolved. The TCR comes from a woman aged 45-60 years with acute or convalescent COVID-19. CDR3 residues: CASSLSGAYTF. CDR3 coding DNA: TGTGCCAGCAGCTTGTCCGGAGCCTACACCTTC.